Below, 5 T cell receptor beta chains from the same sample are listed, as sequenced in a study of cytomegalovirus exposure and HLA in healthy donors. The PCR ran on 60 Vbeta and 13 Jbeta primers. The method was immunoSEQ multiplex PCR; TCRdb's version includes in-frame clones alone and lacks a portion of them. This table has around 120,000 clones, over 60% appearing once. Sequenced material: PBMCs. The source is a woman aged 40 to 50 in good health and CMV-seronegative.

This clone was seen more than once but under ten times. The CDR3 is CASSARGTSSTDTQYF. CDR3 nucleotide sequence: TGTGCCAGCAGCGCCCGTGGGACTTCTAGCACAGATACGCAGTATTTT. The chain links TRBV9 to TRBJ2-3; D possibly corresponds to TRBD2 (6 bases). Trimming took off 3 bases at V and 0 bases at J, with 14 bases between the two ends. Germline loops: CDR1 SGDLS, CDR2 YYNGEE. The CDR3 sequence is 16 residues long.

The rearrangement links TRBV28 to TRBJ2-3, with D possibly TRBD2 on 7 matching bases. V dropped 4 bases and J dropped 6 bases, with 17 bases sitting between them. This CDR3 spans 15 amino acids. Per germline, CDR1 MDHEN and CDR2 SYDVKM. The CDR3 sequence is CASSSPGGVSDTQYF. The CDR3 bases are TGTGCCAGCAGTTCCCCGGGGGGCGTCAGTGATACGCAGTATTTT.

The CDR3 loop reads CASSFRDIDTHYEQYF. In DNA, the CDR3 is TGTGCCAGCAGTTTTCGGGACATTGATACCCACTACGAGCAGTACTTC. V is TRBV28 and J is TRBJ2-5; tentative D call: TRBD1 (6 bases). The DNA end is a closer match to TRBJ2-7, so the J assignment may be wrong. The CDR3 spans 16 residues. Germline assignment: CDR1 MDHEN and CDR2 SYDVKM.

The V call is TRBV7-2, the J call TRBJ2-3; 8 positions match TRBD1. CDR1 and CDR2 (germline): SGHTA, FQGNSA. The ends lost 5 bases at V and 6 bases at J; junction bases unmatched: 16. This CDR3 has 17 residues. Here the CDR3 reads CASSLSTGVFVGDTQYF. In nucleotides, the CDR3 is TGTGCCAGCAGCCTTTCGACAGGGGTCTTCGTCGGCGATACGCAGTATTTT. Looking up the rest from reference TRBV7-2 and TRBJ2-3 gives the full variable domain: GAGVSQSPSNKVTEKGKDVELRCDPISGHTALYWYRQSLGQGLEFLIYFQGNSAPDKSGLPSDRFSAERTGGSVSTLTIQRTQQEDSAVYLCASSLSTGVFVGDTQYFGPGTRLTVL.

This sequence joins TRBV28 and TRBJ2-1; 8 bases are shared with TRBD2. The CDR3 length is 18 residues. Trimming at V came to 4 bases and at J to 6 bases, leaving 17 bases not matched to a gene. Germline CDR1 is MDHEN and CDR2 is SYDVKM. CDR3 protein: CASSSTWAGRASPNEQFF. The CDR3 region has the DNA TGTGCCAGCAGTTCCACCTGGGCCGGGAGGGCTTCTCCCAATGAGCAGTTCTTC.